Here is one T cell receptor beta chain with its context. The repertoire was sequenced with immunoSEQ multiplex PCR; TCRdb's copy has only in-frame clones and lacks some. The table lists approximately 150,000 clones, roughly 91% of them singletons, with roughly 5.3% in the top ten. Trimming took 4 bases from V and 4 from J; bases not matched to a gene: 8. The CDR3 contains 16 residues. Germline-derived CDR1 and CDR2 are LGHNA and YNFKEQ. This record comes from a study of blood T cell repertoires in COVID-19. Seattle participants joined during active infection and were tracked over time. This TCR was sampled from a man between 18 and 35 years old with COVID-19, enrolled during active disease. The rearrangement uses TRBV4-2 and TRBJ1-2, with 11 bases identical to TRBD1. The sequencing input was peripheral blood. The CDR3 region is CASSPPLGTGGYGYTF. In DNA, the CDR3 is TGTGCCAGCAGCCCTCCACTAGGGACAGGGGGCTATGGCTACACCTTC.